These T cell receptor beta chains were read from a single sample in a study of blood T cell repertoires in COVID-19. The protocol was immunoSEQ multiplex PCR, while the TCRdb copy is restricted to in-frame clones and leaves out a portion. The table has around 170,000 clones, 75% to 80% seen once. The source material was peripheral blood. These receptors were collected from a woman older than 75 with acute or convalescent COVID-19. Each CDR3 is given with its conserved first and last residue. The order of the fields is J gene, V gene, clone size, D gene, CDR3 protein, CDR3 DNA. The D gene is left open where the match is weak. Size tells how often a clone was seen (once, few, many) or the class of an expanded clone, and some rows leave it out.

J gene: TRBJ2-7
V gene: TRBV28
clone size: NA
D gene: NA
CDR3 protein: CATHLSYEQYF
CDR3 DNA: TGTGCCACCCACCTATCCTACGAGCAGTACTTC

J gene: TRBJ2-7
V gene: TRBV29-1
clone size: NA
D gene: TRBD1
CDR3 protein: CSVTGTGTSYEQYF
CDR3 DNA: TGCAGCGTAACCGGGACAGGGACCTCCTACGAGCAGTACTTC

J gene: TRBJ1-2
V gene: TRBV5-1
clone size: NA
D gene: TRBD1
CDR3 protein: CASSRGQGGNYGYTF
CDR3 DNA: TGCGCCAGCAGCAGGGGACAGGGAGGAAACTATGGCTACACCTTC

J gene: TRBJ1-5
V gene: TRBV7-9
clone size: NA
D gene: TRBD1
CDR3 protein: CASSFGTGGRYSNQPQHF
CDR3 DNA: TGTGCCAGCAGCTTCGGGACAGGGGGCCGTTATAGCAATCAGCCCCAGCATTTT

J gene: TRBJ2-1
V gene: TRBV7-3
clone size: NA
D gene: NA
CDR3 protein: CASSLLRGKQNEQFF
CDR3 DNA: TGTGCCAGCAGCCTCCTTCGGGGGAAACAGAATGAGCAGTTCTTC

J gene: TRBJ2-3
V gene: TRBV7-6
clone size: NA
D gene: TRBD2
CDR3 protein: CASSLVGGAADTQYF
CDR3 DNA: TGTGCCAGCAGCTTAGTCGGGGGGGCCGCAGATACGCAGTATTTT

J gene: TRBJ1-5
V gene: TRBV12-3/TRBV12-4
clone size: NA
D gene: TRBD1
CDR3 protein: CASSPQGNQPQHF
CDR3 DNA: TGTGCCAGCAGTCCACAGGGGAATCAGCCCCAGCATTTT

J gene: TRBJ1-3
V gene: TRBV5-1
clone size: NA
D gene: NA
CDR3 protein: CASSLGGSSGNTIYF
CDR3 DNA: TGCGCCAGCAGCTTGGGAGGGAGCTCTGGAAACACCATATATTTT

J gene: TRBJ2-2
V gene: TRBV30
clone size: NA
D gene: TRBD2
CDR3 protein: CAWSGLAGNTGELFF
CDR3 DNA: TGTGCCTGGAGCGGACTAGCGGGGAACACCGGGGAGCTGTTTTTT

J gene: TRBJ2-4
V gene: TRBV9
clone size: NA
D gene: TRBD2
CDR3 protein: CASSTLAGGWGNIQYF
CDR3 DNA: TGTGCCAGCAGCACCCTAGCGGGAGGATGGGGAAACATTCAGTACTTC

J gene: TRBJ2-5
V gene: TRBV7-9
clone size: NA
D gene: NA
CDR3 protein: CASSLGGGGRETQYF
CDR3 DNA: TGTGCCAGCAGCTTAGGTGGGGGGGGGCGCGAGACCCAGTACTTC

J gene: TRBJ2-3
V gene: TRBV19
clone size: NA
D gene: TRBD2
CDR3 protein: CASSIGGGNTQYF
CDR3 DNA: TGTGCCAGTAGTATTGGGGGGGGGAATACGCAGTATTTT

J gene: TRBJ2-7
V gene: TRBV9
clone size: few
D gene: NA
CDR3 protein: CASSSQGAYEQYF
CDR3 DNA: TGTGCCAGCAGCTCCCAAGGGGCCTACGAGCAGTACTTC

J gene: TRBJ1-1
V gene: TRBV2
clone size: NA
D gene: TRBD1
CDR3 protein: CASTQTGGWTEAFF
CDR3 DNA: TGTGCCAGCACCCAGACAGGGGGCTGGACTGAAGCTTTCTTT

J gene: TRBJ2-4
V gene: TRBV6-5
clone size: once
D gene: TRBD1
CDR3 protein: CASSYSAQGINIQYF
CDR3 DNA: TGTGCCAGCAGTTACTCCGCACAGGGGATAAACATTCAGTACTTC

J gene: TRBJ2-7
V gene: TRBV6-2/TRBV6-3
clone size: NA
D gene: NA
CDR3 protein: CASSPHARKHYEQYF
CDR3 DNA: TGTGCCAGCAGCCCACATGCTAGGAAACACTACGAGCAGTACTTC

J gene: TRBJ2-2
V gene: TRBV6-2/TRBV6-3
clone size: NA
D gene: TRBD2
CDR3 protein: CASTPGGSRGELFF
CDR3 DNA: TGTGCCAGCACCCCGGGGGGGAGTAGAGGGGAGCTGTTTTTT

J gene: TRBJ1-2
V gene: TRBV27
clone size: NA
D gene: NA
CDR3 protein: CASGRDYGYTF
CDR3 DNA: TGTGCCAGCGGCCGGGACTATGGCTACACCTTC

J gene: TRBJ2-1
V gene: TRBV24-1
clone size: NA
D gene: TRBD2
CDR3 protein: CATSPSGRAHEQFF
CDR3 DNA: TGTGCCACCAGTCCCAGCGGGAGGGCTCATGAGCAGTTCTTC

J gene: TRBJ1-2
V gene: TRBV5-1
clone size: NA
D gene: NA
CDR3 protein: CASSLEGPSGYGYTF
CDR3 DNA: TGCGCCAGCAGCTTGGAAGGTCCATCGGGCTATGGCTACACCTTC

J gene: TRBJ1-6
V gene: TRBV6-5
clone size: NA
D gene: TRBD1
CDR3 protein: CASSYSGQGNSPLHF
CDR3 DNA: TGTGCCAGCAGTTACTCGGGACAGGGGAATTCACCCCTCCACTTT

J gene: TRBJ1-3
V gene: TRBV7-9
clone size: NA
D gene: NA
CDR3 protein: CASSLVGRKDGNTIYF
CDR3 DNA: TGTGCCAGCAGCTTAGTGGGCCGAAAAGACGGAAACACCATATATTTT

J gene: TRBJ2-2
V gene: TRBV5-1
clone size: NA
D gene: NA
CDR3 protein: CASSLFASSGELFF
CDR3 DNA: TGCGCCAGCAGCTTGTTTGCCAGTTCCGGGGAGCTGTTTTTT

J gene: TRBJ2-7
V gene: TRBV19
clone size: NA
D gene: TRBD1
CDR3 protein: CASRDSHRGLYEQYF
CDR3 DNA: TGTGCCAGTAGAGACAGTCATAGGGGGCTCTACGAGCAGTACTTC

J gene: TRBJ2-2
V gene: TRBV9
clone size: NA
D gene: NA
CDR3 protein: CASSVSTGFPGELFF
CDR3 DNA: TGTGCCAGCAGCGTATCCACAGGGTTCCCCGGGGAGCTGTTTTTT

J gene: TRBJ2-5
V gene: TRBV4-2
clone size: NA
D gene: NA
CDR3 protein: CASSQGLGHQETQYF
CDR3 DNA: TGTGCCAGCAGCCAAGGCCTGGGGCACCAAGAGACCCAGTACTTC

J gene: TRBJ1-2
V gene: TRBV27
clone size: NA
D gene: NA
CDR3 protein: CASSNGTPGGGYTF
CDR3 DNA: TGTGCCAGCAGTAACGGGACACCGGGCGGGGGCTACACCTTC

J gene: TRBJ2-7
V gene: TRBV2
clone size: many
D gene: NA
CDR3 protein: CATQAQFAYEQYF
CDR3 DNA: TGTGCCACTCAGGCCCAGTTTGCCTACGAGCAGTACTTC

J gene: TRBJ2-3
V gene: TRBV7-2
clone size: NA
D gene: TRBD2
CDR3 protein: CASSLVAGITDTQYF
CDR3 DNA: TGTGCCAGCAGCTTAGTAGCGGGGATCACAGATACGCAGTATTTT

J gene: TRBJ1-2
V gene: TRBV7-9
clone size: NA
D gene: NA
CDR3 protein: CASSPQGNYGYTF
CDR3 DNA: TGTGCCAGCAGTCCTCAGGGGAATTATGGCTACACCTTC

J gene: TRBJ2-5
V gene: TRBV30
clone size: NA
D gene: TRBD1
CDR3 protein: CACRLGQGARETQYF
CDR3 DNA: TGTGCCTGCCGACTCGGACAGGGTGCCCGAGAGACCCAGTACTTC

J gene: TRBJ2-1
V gene: TRBV5-8
clone size: NA
D gene: TRBD1
CDR3 protein: CASSPRTGGEQFF
CDR3 DNA: TGTGCCAGCAGCCCCAGGACAGGCGGCGAGCAGTTCTTC

J gene: TRBJ1-2
V gene: TRBV19
clone size: NA
D gene: TRBD1
CDR3 protein: CASRPGQGARHYGYTF
CDR3 DNA: TGTGCCAGTAGGCCGGGACAGGGGGCTCGGCACTATGGCTACACCTTC

J gene: TRBJ1-4
V gene: TRBV10-1
clone size: once
D gene: TRBD1
CDR3 protein: CASSSGGTNEKLFF
CDR3 DNA: TGCGCCAGCAGCTCAGGGGGGACTAATGAAAAACTGTTTTTT

J gene: TRBJ1-1
V gene: TRBV18
clone size: NA
D gene: NA
CDR3 protein: CASSPTLGADTEAFF
CDR3 DNA: TGTGCCAGCTCACCGACTCTGGGGGCGGACACTGAAGCTTTCTTT

J gene: TRBJ2-3
V gene: TRBV7-9
clone size: NA
D gene: NA
CDR3 protein: CASFRDSTDTQYF
CDR3 DNA: TGTGCCAGCTTCCGGGACTCCACAGATACGCAGTATTTT

J gene: TRBJ2-1
V gene: TRBV11-2
clone size: NA
D gene: TRBD2
CDR3 protein: CASREAGGTYNEQFF
CDR3 DNA: TGTGCCTCCAGGGAGGCGGGGGGTACCTACAATGAGCAGTTCTTC

J gene: TRBJ1-2
V gene: TRBV2
clone size: NA
D gene: NA
CDR3 protein: CASSDWGGLGGYTF
CDR3 DNA: TGTGCCAGCAGTGATTGGGGGGGGCTGGGCGGCTACACCTTC

J gene: TRBJ1-1
V gene: TRBV2
clone size: NA
D gene: NA
CDR3 protein: CASRRGGETEAFF
CDR3 DNA: TGTGCCAGCCGACGGGGGGGCGAGACTGAAGCTTTCTTT

J gene: TRBJ2-1
V gene: TRBV28
clone size: NA
D gene: TRBD2
CDR3 protein: CASRTSGYNEQFF
CDR3 DNA: TGTGCCAGCCGGACTAGCGGTTACAATGAGCAGTTCTTC

J gene: TRBJ1-4
V gene: TRBV9
clone size: NA
D gene: TRBD1
CDR3 protein: CASSPQTGTNPNEKLFF
CDR3 DNA: TGTGCCAGCAGCCCCCAGACAGGGACAAACCCTAATGAAAAACTGTTTTTT

J gene: TRBJ1-6
V gene: TRBV6-5
clone size: NA
D gene: NA
CDR3 protein: CASSYWQEDSPLHF
CDR3 DNA: TGTGCCAGCAGTTATTGGCAGGAAGACTCACCCCTCCACTTT

J gene: TRBJ2-7
V gene: TRBV19
clone size: once
D gene: TRBD1
CDR3 protein: CASSPNTPGTGSRNEQYF
CDR3 DNA: TGTGCCAGTAGTCCAAATACTCCCGGGACAGGGTCAAGGAACGAGCAGTACTTC

J gene: TRBJ2-3
V gene: TRBV5-1
clone size: NA
D gene: NA
CDR3 protein: CASSPSRGSMGTDTQYF
CDR3 DNA: TGCGCCAGCAGCCCTTCCCGGGGGAGTATGGGCACAGATACGCAGTATTTT

J gene: TRBJ1-1
V gene: TRBV11-1
clone size: NA
D gene: TRBD1
CDR3 protein: CASSLAPGTANTEAFF
CDR3 DNA: TGTGCCAGCAGCTTAGCGCCCGGGACAGCGAACACTGAAGCTTTCTTT

J gene: TRBJ2-7
V gene: TRBV7-2
clone size: NA
D gene: NA
CDR3 protein: CASSLFQYEQYF
CDR3 DNA: TGTGCCAGCAGCCTCTTCCAGTACGAGCAGTACTTC

J gene: TRBJ1-6
V gene: TRBV2
clone size: few
D gene: NA
CDR3 protein: CASSQGSSYNSPLHF
CDR3 DNA: TGTGCCAGCAGTCAAGGGAGCTCCTATAATTCACCCCTCCACTTT

J gene: TRBJ2-7
V gene: TRBV28
clone size: NA
D gene: TRBD1
CDR3 protein: CASSSGQGVYEQYF
CDR3 DNA: TGTGCCAGCAGTTCGGGACAGGGGGTATACGAGCAGTACTTC

J gene: TRBJ2-7
V gene: TRBV4-1
clone size: few
D gene: NA
CDR3 protein: CASSQGDRTTPSYEQYF
CDR3 DNA: TGCGCCAGCAGCCAAGGTGACAGGACGACCCCCTCCTACGAGCAGTACTTC

J gene: TRBJ1-3
V gene: TRBV12-5
clone size: NA
D gene: NA
CDR3 protein: CASAAGNSGNTIYF
CDR3 DNA: TGTGCTAGTGCCGCGGGTAATTCTGGAAACACCATATATTTT

J gene: TRBJ1-6
V gene: TRBV2
clone size: NA
D gene: NA
CDR3 protein: CASCTGFGSPLHF
CDR3 DNA: TGTGCCAGCTGTACAGGGTTTGGGTCACCCCTCCACTTT

J gene: TRBJ2-5
V gene: TRBV13
clone size: NA
D gene: NA
CDR3 protein: CASSSDRRETQYF
CDR3 DNA: TGTGCCAGCAGCTCCGACAGGAGGGAGACCCAGTACTTC